Sequencing of this T cell receptor (beta chain) was carried out in a study of identical twins. TCRdb recomputed calls from the 5' RACE reads with MiXCR, one row per CDR3 protein. This sample yields around 550,000 distinct CDR3 sequences, of which about 15% are seen a single time; roughly 0.42% belongs to the top ten. The study's findings and limits: In cord blood, abundant beta clonotypes had fewer insertions; memory showed no trend.

CDR3 length: 14 residues. CDR1 is MDHEN, CDR2 SYDVKM, per germline. The germline V and J ends were trimmed by 4 bases and 6 bases, with 10 bases remaining between them. This clonotype was seen a handful of times. No antigen is known for it. These same data were also listed under a study on yellow fever vaccine responses in identical twins.

What was sequenced was CD4+ T cells sorted from blood. The sequence derives from a woman aged 18-35 years in good health. This chain uses TRBV28 with TRBJ2-6; D may correspond to TRBD1 or TRBD2 (5 bases each). CDR3 residues: CASSWGYVANVLTF. The CDR3 DNA sequence: TGTGCCAGCAGTTGGGGGTATGTGGCCAACGTCCTGACTTTC.